This TCR beta chain was recovered during a study of T-cell reconstitution after alpha-beta-depleted transplantation in children (dated by TCRdb to 2016 to 2017). With respect to the entire study: The study quantitatively tracked T-cell immune reconstitution after TCRalphabeta/CD19-depleted allogeneic hematopoietic cell transplantation in children using TCR repertoire profiling.

Results the study describes overall, beyond this receptor: Over subsequent months, a decline in hyperexpanded clone frequencies was noted, and after one year, T-cell counts and TCRbeta diversity were mostly ascribed to newly produced T cells. The apparently early alphabetaT-cell count recovery about two months after transplant was reportedly dependent on only several hundred rapidly expanded clones derived from non-depleted graft cells. In some patients, high TCRbeta diversity at day 60 was attributed to recipient T cells and intrathymic progenitors that had survived conditioning.

According to the germline V gene, CDR1 reads SGHRS and CDR2 reads YFSETQ. The V end loses 4 bases and the J end loses 5 bases, and a stretch of 16 bases separates them. Reading from cysteine to phenylalanine, the CDR3 counts 14 amino acids. Of the read, only the CDR3 DNA is kept; its 42 bases are in frame from base 1. As regards this clonotype: This clone's antigen is unknown. No base qualities exist here, and no much larger clone lies one base off it.

This specimen's treatment or condition label, interpreted: allogeneic hematopoietic cell transplantation with graft depleted of TCRalphabeta T cells and CD19 B cells. The transplant recipients were children given TCRalphabeta/CD19-depleted allogeneic hematopoietic cell grafts. The library was produced with PCR. This sample was sequenced with an Illumina HiSeq 2500. TCR library preparation used molecular barcoding, with unique molecular identifiers applied to normalize quantification of the TCRbeta repertoire. TCRdb reworked the public reads: Q25 trimming with fastp, MiXCR clone assembly, productive beta chains retained. Here each entry gathers all rows of one CDR3 protein and keeps the most common genes and DNA. For this sample the table gives 75,000 to 80,000 distinct CDR3 sequences, of which around a sixth were detected only once. Approximately 51% of the sample comes from the top ten.

The sequence came from a male patient between 2 and 10 years old who had a stem cell transplant for acute lymphoblastic leukemia, so the T cells may come from the graft donor. This specimen was PBMCs, mostly from graft donor cells, taken 360 days after TCRalphabeta/CD19-depleted stem cell transplant. This chain joins TRBV5-1 to TRBJ2-7; matching of 6 bases hints at TRBD2 as the D gene. The DNA sequence follows: TGCGCCAGCAGCGTGACTAGTAAACTCCACGAGCAGTACTTC. The resulting protein is CASSVTSKLHEQYF.